The 27 T cell receptor beta chains below were found in one sample sequenced in a study of T cells in Graves' hyperthyroidism and ophthalmopathy. It was RNA transcripts that yielded the amplified TCR beta CDR3 regions. The TCR CDR3 was amplified in a first-round RT-PCR using the HTBI primer set. TCRdb re-analysed the multiplex PCR reads in MiXCR, keeping a single row per CDR3 protein. The table has 300,000 to 400,000 distinct CDR3 sequences, approximately 17% seen once. Sequencing used blood. The receptors shown here come from a man aged 18 to 30 with Graves' ophthalmopathy.

The genes are TRBV6-1 and TRBJ1-2, with D unclear. The V gene's germline CDR1 is MNHNS and CDR2 SASEGT. This CDR3 is 14 amino acids long. The V gene lost 6 bases and the J gene lost 4 bases, with 15 bases spanning the gap. The CDR3 DNA follows: TGTGCCAGCAGGCCCCACGAGGGTGGCTATGGCTACACCTTC. Protein sequence: CASRPHEGGYGYTF.

This clonotype was found many times. The CDR3, as DNA: TGTGCCAGCAGTTACCGTATGGGTGAAGCTTTCTTT. It yields the protein CASSYRMGEAFF. V and J are TRBV6-2 or TRBV6-3 and TRBJ1-1; D uncertain. V was cut by 2 bases and J by 7 bases, with 8 bases left in between. The CDR3 contains 12 residues. Germline V gene lookup returns CDR1 MNHEY and CDR2 SVGEGT.

This clonotype was picked up many times. This rearrangement joins TRBV7-8 to TRBJ2-5; D is possibly TRBD2 (7 bases). V lost 10 bases, J lost 2 bases, and 14 bases lay in between. CDR3 length equals 13 residues. Germline V gene data show CDR1 as SGHVS and CDR2 as FQNEAQ. The CDR3 protein is CAIGAGAQETQYF. In DNA, the CDR3 is TGTGCCATCGGGGCGGGGGCTCAAGAGACCCAGTACTTC.

This clonotype was counted many times. The chain recombines TRBV11-2 with TRBJ1-3; D remains ambiguous. The CDR3 is 14 amino acids. The V end was cut by 4 bases, the J end by 0 bases, with 7 bases between. Germline lookup yields CDR1 SGHAT and CDR2 FQNNGV. CDR3 loop: CASSSRLSGNTIYF. As DNA, the CDR3 is TGTGCCAGCAGCTCAAGGCTCTCTGGAAACACCATATATTTT.

This clonotype was recorded at least ten times. V is TRBV7-9 and J is TRBJ1-1, with no clear D. V lost 6 bases, J lost 9 bases, and 20 bases lay in between. Germline loops: CDR1 SEHNR, CDR2 FQNEAQ (reference sequence). CDR3 length: 14 residues. DNA of the CDR3: TGTGCCAGCAGTCCCCCGGGGTGGGAAAATAAAGCTTTCTTT. It yields the protein CASSPPGWENKAFF.

This clonotype came up a few times. The CDR3 loop is CASIRGFLDTGELFF. For the CDR3, the DNA is TGTGCCAGCATCAGGGGTTTTTTAGACACCGGGGAGCTGTTTTTT. The rearrangement uses TRBV6-1 and TRBJ2-2, with D possibly being TRBD1 (6 bases). The CDR3 length is 15 residues. V was pared by 7 bases and J by 3 bases, with 15 bases between. Germline V gene data show CDR1 as MNHNS and CDR2 as SASEGT.

The V call is TRBV18, the J call TRBJ2-7; D might be TRBD1 (6 bases). The V and J ends lost 5 bases and 3 bases respectively, with 17 bases between them. The germline V gene encodes CDR1 KGHSH and CDR2 LQKENI. The CDR3 spans 15 residues. CDR3 in amino acids: CASSSQSGDIYEQYF. In DNA form, the CDR3 reads TGTGCCAGCTCAAGCCAATCCGGGGACATCTACGAGCAGTACTTC.

This clonotype showed up many times. V is TRBV12-3 or TRBV12-4 and J is TRBJ2-1, with 7 bases identical to TRBD1. This CDR3 region has 13 residues. With V trimmed by 2 bases and J by 8 bases, 3 bases remained unmatched. DNA of the CDR3: TGTGCCAGCAGTTTAATCACAGGGGATGAGCAGTTCTTC. It is translated as CASSLITGDEQFF.

This clonotype showed up just a few times. V is TRBV10-1 and J is TRBJ1-5; D unclear. Germline V gene sequence: CDR1 WNHNN, CDR2 SYGVQD (reference sequence). Trimming removed 4 bases at V and 3 bases at J, with 13 bases between. This CDR3 is built from 15 residues. The CDR3 loop is CASSGSDGNNQPQHF. The DNA of the CDR3 is TGCGCCAGCAGTGGCTCGGACGGAAACAATCAGCCCCAGCATTTT.

This clonotype was counted a few times. The J gene is TRBJ2-5, the V gene TRBV5-1; no reliable D call. The CDR3 totals 14 residues. Trimming stripped 4 bases from V and 2 bases from J, with 12 bases between. Germline-derived CDR1 and CDR2 are SGHRS and YFSETQ. CDR3 protein: CASSKNRHQETQYF. The CDR3 DNA follows: TGCGCCAGCAGCAAGAATCGACATCAAGAGACCCAGTACTTC. Based on the CDR3 plus reference TRBV5-1 and TRBJ2-5, the full variable domain is KAGVTQTPRYLIKTRGQQVTLSCSPISGHRSVSWYQQTPGQGLQFLFEYFSETQRNKGNFPGRFSGRQFSNSRSEMNVSTLELGDSALYLCASSKNRHQETQYFGPGTRLLVL.

J is TRBJ2-7 and V is TRBV5-1; 8 bases are a match to TRBD1. V trimming: 1 base; J trimming: 6 bases; junction bases outside the gene matches: 6. Germline values: CDR1 SGHRS, CDR2 YFSETQ. The CDR3 sequence is 14 residues long. The CDR3 loop is CASSLWQGAGEQYF. The CDR3, as DNA: TGCGCCAGCAGCTTGTGGCAGGGGGCTGGCGAGCAGTACTTC.

This clonotype was observed many times. This chain joins TRBV7-8 and TRBJ1-1; D call uncertain. Germline loops: CDR1 SGHVS, CDR2 FQNEAQ. This CDR3 region has 16 residues. The germline V and J ends were trimmed by 4 bases and 0 bases, with 15 bases remaining between them. In DNA form, the CDR3 reads TGTGCCAGCAGCTCCCGTGCCTCTCCCATGAACACTGAAGCTTTCTTT. Encoded protein: CASSSRASPMNTEAFF.

In this sample, this clonotype turned up many times. This chain joins TRBV6-2 or TRBV6-3 and TRBJ2-5; D may be TRBD2 (5 bases). The V gene lost 8 bases and the J gene lost 2 bases, with 18 bases spanning the gap. Germline values: CDR1 MNHEY, CDR2 SVGEGT. This CDR3 has 15 residues. CDR3 loop: CASSELLGGQETQYF. Written as DNA, the CDR3 is TGTGCCAGCTCGGAATTACTCGGAGGACAAGAGACCCAGTACTTC.

This clonotype was seen only a few times. V gene TRBV28 combines with J gene TRBJ1-1; 10 nucleotides align to TRBD1. Unmatched junction bases numbered 11, after V lost 11 bases and J lost 5 bases. CDR1 is MDHEN and CDR2 is SYDVKM in the germline V gene. The CDR3 loop spans 14 amino acids. The CDR3 DNA is TGTGCCGCCTCGTGGGACAGGGGTTGGACTGAAGCTTTCTTT. Protein: CAASWDRGWTEAFF.

V and J are TRBV6-1 and TRBJ2-1; 7 bases are shared with TRBD2. The V gene's germline CDR1 is MNHNS and CDR2 SASEGT. V shed 3 bases and J 8 bases; nucleotides not matched to a gene: 7. The CDR3 sequence is 14 residues long. The CDR3 DNA reads as TGTGCCAGCAGTGATGGGACTATGTACGATGAGCAGTTCTTC. Translating it yields CASSDGTMYDEQFF.

This clonotype was observed a few times. The gene calls are TRBV6-5 and TRBJ2-3, with 10 bases matching TRBD1. CDR3 length: 15 amino acids. Germline V lookup: CDR1 MNHEY, CDR2 SVGAGI. J lost 1 base, V lost 2 bases, and 0 bases had no gene match. The CDR3, as DNA: TGTGCCAGCAGTTACGGGACAGGGGGCACAGATACGCAGTATTTT. This encodes CASSYGTGGTDTQYF.

The chain has TRBV15 and TRBJ1-5; D unresolved. The CDR3 totals 12 residues. CDR1 is LNHNV and CDR2 is YYDKDF in the germline V gene (reference sequence). The V and J ends lost 0 bases and 5 bases respectively, with 2 bases between them. The CDR3, as DNA: TGTGCCACCAGCAGAGATGATCAGCCCCAGCATTTT. It encodes CATSRDDQPQHF. Full variable domain (remainder filled in from reference TRBV15 and TRBJ1-5): DAMVIQNPRYQVTQFGKPVTLSCSQTLNHNVMYWYQQKSSQAPKLLFHYYDKDFNNEADTPDNFQSRRPNTSFCFLDIRSPGLGDTAMYLCATSRDDQPQHFGDGTRLSIL.

The chain employs TRBV7-2 and TRBJ2-1; 9 bases fit TRBD1. The germline gives CDR1 SGHTA, CDR2 FQGNSA. After removal of 4 bases from V and 6 bases from J, the junction contained 7 bases not matched to a gene. The CDR3 totals 15 residues. The CDR3 nucleotides read TGTGCCAGCAGCTCCACAGGGGGCCGGGCCAATGAGCAGTTCTTC. Protein product: CASSSTGGRANEQFF.

Concerning this clonotype: The junction shows a germline mismatch at one end, possibly a read error. The chain has TRBV7-7 and TRBJ2-5; a possible D gene is TRBD1 (6 bases). The CDR3 covers 13 residues. Germline V gene lookup returns CDR1 SSHAT and CDR2 FNYEAQ (reference sequence). CDR3 amino acids: CASSKDRQGTQYF. The DNA for the CDR3 is TGTGCCAGCAGTAAGGACAGACAAGGGACCCAGTACTTC.

In this sample, this clonotype turned up many times. The CDR3 DNA reads TGTGCCAGCAGCTTAGTAGTGGACGATGAGCAGTTCTTC. Its translation: CASSLVVDDEQFF. The chain employs TRBV7-9 and TRBJ2-1; D unclear. The V end lost 1 base, the J end lost 8 bases, and 9 bases lay between the germline ends. The CDR3 runs to 13 residues. CDR1 and CDR2 from the germline V gene are SEHNR and FQNEAQ (reference sequence).

The sample holds many counts of this clonotype. V and J are TRBV2 and TRBJ2-7; D ambiguous. V was cut by 3 bases and J by 1 base, with 10 bases left in between. This CDR3 comprises 14 residues. The germline CDR1 and CDR2 sequences are SNHLY and FYNNEI. CDR3 sequence: CASSDPDGSYEQYF. The CDR3 region has the DNA TGTGCCAGCAGTGATCCAGACGGGTCCTACGAGCAGTACTTC.

This clonotype showed up many times. The chain employs TRBV2 and TRBJ1-2, with TRBD1 matching 8 bases. Trimming at V came to 3 bases and at J to 0 bases, leaving 6 bases not matched to a gene. Germline V gene data show CDR1 as SNHLY and CDR2 as FYNNEI. CDR3 size: 16 residues. The CDR3 coding sequence is TGTGCCAGCAGTGACTTGGCAGGGGGCACTAACTATGGCTACACCTTC. Protein sequence: CASSDLAGGTNYGYTF.

This clonotype was observed at least ten times. The chain links TRBV5-1 to TRBJ1-6; 9 nucleotides align to TRBD1. Unmatched junction bases numbered 3, after V lost 0 bases and J lost 8 bases. This CDR3 comprises 15 residues. CDR1 is SGHRS and CDR2 is YFSETQ in the germline V gene. The CDR3 nucleotides read TGCGCCAGCAGCTTGGCTGGACAGGGGTATTCACCCCTCCACTTT. This gives the protein CASSLAGQGYSPLHF. The whole variable domain, filled in from reference TRBV5-1 and TRBJ1-6, reads KAGVTQTPRYLIKTRGQQVTLSCSPISGHRSVSWYQQTPGQGLQFLFEYFSETQRNKGNFPGRFSGRQFSNSRSEMNVSTLELGDSALYLCASSLAGQGYSPLHFGNGTRLTVT.

This clonotype was recorded at least ten times. V and J are TRBV9 and TRBJ2-2; the D is unclear. Looked up from germline, CDR1 is SGDLS and CDR2 is YYNGEE. The CDR3 totals 15 residues. V was shortened by 3 bases and J by 0 bases, with 9 bases between the two germline ends. This CDR3 is CASSEGSSNTGELFF. The CDR3 nucleotides are TGTGCCAGCAGCGAAGGGTCTTCGAACACCGGGGAGCTGTTTTTT.

This clonotype came up many times. The rearrangement joins TRBV5-1 to TRBJ2-1, with D unresolved. V was trimmed by 0 bases and J by 4 bases, leaving 14 bases between them. From germline, CDR1 is SGHRS and CDR2 YFSETQ. The CDR3 has 16 residues. CDR3 in amino acids: CASSLDRMGKYNEQFF. The CDR3 bases are TGCGCCAGCAGCTTGGACAGAATGGGGAAGTACAATGAGCAGTTCTTC.

In regard to this clonotype: A single base separates this from a much larger clone, so it may be a read error. The chain employs TRBV20-1 and TRBJ2-1, with D uncertain. The end of the DNA fits TRBJ2-7 better, so the J call may be wrong. CDR1 is DFQATT and CDR2 is SNEGSKA in the germline V gene (reference sequence). There are 12 residues in the CDR3. CDR3 nucleotide sequence: TGCAGTGCTGTGCAAGGGTACAATGAGCAGTACTTC. It yields the protein CSAVQGYNEQYF.

This clonotype has more than one count but fewer than ten. In nucleotides, the CDR3 is TGTGCCAGCAGCTTAGTCCTGGGCGGTGAGGAAAAACTGTTTTTT. Protein sequence: CASSLVLGGEEKLFF. V usage is TRBV7-9 and J usage is TRBJ1-4; D remains unclear. CDR1 and CDR2 (germline): SEHNR, FQNEAQ (reference sequence). V lost 1 base to trimming and J lost 8 bases, with 14 bases between them. The CDR3 contains 15 residues.